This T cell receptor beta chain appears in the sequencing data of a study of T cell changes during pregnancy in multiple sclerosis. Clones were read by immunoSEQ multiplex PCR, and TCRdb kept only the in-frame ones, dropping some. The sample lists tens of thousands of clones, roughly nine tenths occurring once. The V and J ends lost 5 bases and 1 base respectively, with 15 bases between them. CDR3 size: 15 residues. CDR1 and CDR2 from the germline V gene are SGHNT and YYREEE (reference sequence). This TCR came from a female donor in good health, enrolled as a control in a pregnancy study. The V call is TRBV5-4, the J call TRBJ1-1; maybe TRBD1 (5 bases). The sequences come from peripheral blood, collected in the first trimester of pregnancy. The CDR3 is CASSNGGTGNTEAFF. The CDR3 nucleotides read TGTGCCAGCAGTAATGGGGGGACCGGGAACACTGAAGCTTTCTTT.